This TCR beta chain was sequenced for a study of cytomegalovirus exposure and HLA in healthy donors. Study conclusions and caveats: In a later analysis, across HLA loci, associated TCR counts were highest for DRB1, lowest for HLA-C. CMV antigen specificity of a few CMV-associated chains was confirmed in vitro.

13 Jbeta primers and 60 Vbeta primers were used for the PCR. Produced via immunoSEQ multiplex PCR; TCRdb's table is partial and in-frame only. The clone table shows some 110,000 clones, with the ten largest holding more than 3%. Concerning this clone itself: As yet, its antigen is unknown.

In germline, CDR1 is SNHLY, CDR2 FYNNEI. CDR3 length equals 15 residues. Trimming took 6 bases from V and 6 from J, leaving 17 bases between them. V gene TRBV2 combines with J gene TRBJ1-4, with D tentatively TRBD1 (5 bases). The clonotype was recovered from a man in his thirties or forties in good health and CMV-seronegative. Sample: PBMCs. The CDR3 bases are TGTGCCAGCAGAAAGTGGCGGGGCGGAGATGAAAAACTGTTTTTT. It is translated as CASRKWRGGDEKLFF.